Below are 28 T cell receptor beta chains sequenced from a single sample in a study of tumor-infiltrating lymphocytes in primary liver carcinoma. Blood RNA came from unsorted whole blood; germline DNA was also extracted. The template, about 550 ng total RNA, yielded TCR beta cDNA made with a constant-region primer. Three rounds of nested multiplex PCR with slightly modified ARM-PCR produced TCR beta libraries. TRBV1-TRBV30 forward primers paired with a C-beta reverse primer drove the first two PCR rounds, around 10 cycles each. TCRdb passed the multiplex PCR reads through MiXCR, listing each CDR3 protein once. The repertoire holds 150,000 to 200,000 distinct CDR3 sequences, with about 60% as singletons. The sequencing sample was made of peripheral blood. The receptors originated from a man aged 35-49 years with primary liver carcinoma and hepatitis B virus infection.

Comment on this clonotype: The junction shows a germline mismatch at one end, possibly a read error. The gene calls are TRBV29-1 and TRBJ2-2; 8 nucleotides match TRBD2. Germline-derived CDR1 and CDR2 are SQVTM and ANQGSEA. This CDR3 spans 13 amino acids. The CDR3 sequence is CSVETSADGELLF. In DNA form, the CDR3 reads TGCAGCGTTGAGACTAGCGCAGACGGGGAGCTGCTTTTT.

To note about this clonotype: A much larger clone differs by one base, so this may be a read error. V and J are TRBV14 and TRBJ2-5; 9 positions agree with TRBD2. This CDR3 comprises 15 residues. The V and J ends lost 1 base and 5 bases, in that order; junction bases with no gene match: 5. Germline V CDR1 and CDR2: SGHDN, FVKESK. The CDR3 DNA sequence: TGTGCCAGCAGCCAAGGGACTAGCGAGATCGAGACCCAGTACTTC. Encoded protein: CASSQGTSEIETQYF.

CDR3 sequence reads: CASSQEHSIGSYEQYF. CDR3 bases: TGCGCCAGCAGCCAAGAACACTCTATTGGGTCCTACGAGCAGTACTTC. The chain recombines TRBV4-1 with TRBJ2-7; the D is unclear. Germline values: CDR1 MGHRA, CDR2 YSYEKL. CDR3 length: 16 residues. Trimming pared 0 bases from V and 1 base from J, leaving 13 bases between.

Remarks on this clonotype: Its ends do not fully match the called genes, so a read error is possible. This chain connects TRBV4-2 to TRBJ2-7, with TRBD2 as a possible D gene (6 bases). The germline V gene has CDR1 LGHNA and CDR2 YNFKEQ. The CDR3 runs to 15 residues. The CDR3 nucleotides are TGTGCCAGCAGGCAAGAAGTAGCGGCCCTCTACGAGCAGTACTTC. This encodes CASRQEVAALYEQYF.

The table lists this clonotype with a few counts. In DNA form, the CDR3 reads TGTGCCAGCAGTTTTGGGGGGAAGAAGACCCAGTACTTC. It yields the protein CASSFGGKKTQYF. The V and J genes are TRBV12-3 or TRBV12-4 and TRBJ2-5; possibly TRBD2 for D (6 bases). The CDR3 extends over 13 amino acids. Trimming took off 3 bases at V and 6 bases at J, with 11 bases between the two ends.

DNA of the CDR3: TGTGCCAGCAGCTTCCGGGACAGAGCTTCACCCCTCCACTTT. Translated: CASSFRDRASPLHF. This chain uses TRBV5-6 with TRBJ1-6; 7 nucleotides match TRBD1. Germline CDR1 SGHDT, CDR2 YYEEEE. With 2 bases clipped from V and 9 bases from J, the junction kept 5 bases outside the gene matches. The CDR3 sequence is 14 residues long.

This chain connects TRBV28 to TRBJ2-7, with D possibly matching TRBD2 (5 bases). The CDR3 is made up of 16 amino acids. Germline V gene data show CDR1 as MDHEN and CDR2 as SYDVKM. V was clipped by 4 bases and J by 1 base, with 17 bases between them. CDR3 sequence (DNA): TGTGCCAGCAGTTCTTCCCAATATACGGGGTCCTACGAGCAGTACTTC. Amino acid sequence: CASSSSQYTGSYEQYF.

This clonotype was observed a few times. The chain links TRBV28 to TRBJ2-3; D perhaps matches TRBD1 (7 bases). V shed 10 bases and J shed 2 bases, with 13 bases lying between them. This CDR3 spans 13 amino acids. The germline V gene encodes CDR1 MDHEN and CDR2 SYDVKM. CDR3 coding DNA: TGTGCCATCCAGGGGGGATCCACAGATACGCAGTATTTT. It yields the protein CAIQGGSTDTQYF.

The V gene is TRBV10-3, the J gene TRBJ2-7; no clear D gene. The V and J ends lost 0 bases and 2 bases respectively, with 11 bases between them. The germline CDR1 and CDR2 sequences are ENHRY and SYGVKD. This CDR3 spans 15 amino acids. In DNA form, the CDR3 reads TGTGCCATCAGTGAGTCCGGCACGGGTCCCTACGAGCAGTACTTC. Residues: CAISESGTGPYEQYF.

A word on this clonotype: Its ends do not fully match the called genes, so a read error is possible. The rearrangement links TRBV29-1 to TRBJ1-1; the D gene is possibly TRBD1 (5 bases). Germline CDR1 and CDR2: SQVTM and ANQGSEA. The length of the CDR3 is 15 residues. The CDR3 loop reads CSVDHPLVRRGRAFF. DNA for the CDR3: TGTAGCGTTGACCACCCTTTGGTACGACGGGGGAGAGCTTTCTTT.

The chain employs TRBV29-1 and TRBJ2-5; 7 bases are a match to TRBD2. Germline trimming cut 8 bases from V and 4 bases from J; bases unmatched to any gene: 4. In germline, CDR1 is SQVTM, CDR2 ANQGSEA. CDR3 length: 11 amino acids. This CDR3 reads CSLGGRETQYF. As DNA, the CDR3 is TGCAGCCTGGGGGGGAGAGAGACCCAGTACTTC.

This sequence joins TRBV6-5 and TRBJ1-5; the match to TRBD1 covers 7 bases. With V trimmed by 4 bases and J by 6 bases, 6 bases remained unmatched. From germline, CDR1 is MNHEY and CDR2 SVGAGI. The CDR3 extends over 14 amino acids. CDR3 DNA sequence: TGTGCCAGCAGTTGGGACAGATTTACTCAGCCCCAGCATTTT. Protein product: CASSWDRFTQPQHF.

Concerning this clonotype: A much larger clonotype is one base distant, so this may be a read error. No conserved phenylalanine or tryptophan is present at the end of the CDR3, so a read error is the likely explanation. The rearrangement links TRBV11-2 to TRBJ2-1, with 14 bases matching TRBD2. Germline lookup yields CDR1 SGHAT and CDR2 FQNNGV. Unmatched junction bases numbered 5, after V lost 1 base and J lost 6 bases. CDR3 length: 17 amino acids. The CDR3 here is CASSLGRLAGGSNEQFL. The CDR3 DNA reads TGTGCCAGCAGCTTAGGGAGACTAGCGGGAGGGTCCAATGAGCAGTTCTTG.

Details on this clonotype: One end of the junction does not line up with germline, which may come from a read error. The chain joins TRBV4-1 to TRBJ2-3, with 10 bases aligning to TRBD2. The CDR3 length is 17 residues. Germline-derived CDR1 and CDR2 are MGHRA and YSYEKL. For the CDR3, the DNA is TGCCCCAGCAGCCAAGCTCCTAGCGGGAGCGGCGAGGATACGCAGTATTTT. This sequence encodes CPSSQAPSGSGEDTQYF.

This clonotype was recorded only once. This may stem from a read error, because a much larger clone lies one nucleotide away. The rearrangement uses TRBV5-6 and TRBJ2-1, with a weak D call TRBD1 (5 bases). The CDR3 has 13 amino acids. Germline lookup yields CDR1 SGHDT and CDR2 YYEEEE. Written as DNA, the CDR3 is TGTGCCAGCAGCTTGTCAGGGTACAAAGAGCAGTTCTTC. Protein product: CASSLSGYKEQFF.

On this clonotype itself: This CDR3 fails to terminate in the conserved phenylalanine or tryptophan, so it likely reflects a read error. The V and J genes are TRBV14 and TRBJ2-7; no firm D call. CDR1 and CDR2 from the germline V gene are SGHDN and FVKESK. Trimming took off 0 bases at V and 4 bases at J, with 7 bases between the two ends. This CDR3 comprises 13 residues. Here the CDR3 DNA reads TGTGCCAGCAGCCAAGATCACGGTTACGAGCAGTACATC. This codes for CASSQDHGYEQYI.

V is TRBV7-8 and J is TRBJ2-7; D possibly uses TRBD1 or TRBD2 (5 bases each). There are 14 residues in the CDR3. V dropped 4 bases and J dropped 2 bases, with 12 bases sitting between them. CDR1 and CDR2 (germline): SGHVS, FQNEAQ. CDR3 protein: CASSYRDHTYEQYF. DNA of the CDR3: TGTGCCAGCAGCTACCGGGACCATACCTACGAGCAGTACTTC.

The gene calls are TRBV7-8 and TRBJ2-7; unclear D gene. CDR1 SGHVS and CDR2 FQNEAQ come from the germline V gene. Trimming stripped 4 bases from V and 6 bases from J, with 10 bases between. This CDR3 has 12 amino acids. This chain's CDR3 is CASSSPSSEQYF. The CDR3 region has the DNA TGTGCCAGCAGCTCACCCTCAAGCGAGCAGTACTTC.

Concerning this clonotype itself: A read error is possible here, since a much larger clone lies one base away. The V gene is TRBV11-2, the J gene TRBJ1-4; D is undetermined. The CDR3 is 14 residues long. CDR1 is SGHAT, CDR2 FQNNGV, per germline. V lost 4 bases and J lost 6, with 12 bases in between. The CDR3 region is CASSYFFGDEKLFF. CDR3 DNA: TGTGCCAGCAGCTATTTTTTTGGAGATGAAAAACTGTTTTTT.

This clonotype was seen once. This chain joins TRBV30 and TRBJ2-1, with 13 positions matching TRBD2. The J segment lost 9 bases and the V segment lost 4 bases, leaving 6 bases of the junction unmatched. Germline V lookup: CDR1 GTSNPN, CDR2 SVGIG (reference sequence). The CDR3 contains 14 residues. The CDR3 DNA reads TGTGCCTGGACTAGGACTAGCGGGAGAAGTGAGCAGTTCTTC. Its translation is CAWTRTSGRSEQFF.

On this clonotype itself: At one boundary the junction diverges from the germline segment, which might be a read error. The genes are TRBV6-2 or TRBV6-3 and TRBJ2-5; TRBD1 might be the D (6 bases). Per the germline V gene, CDR1 is MNHEY and CDR2 is SVGEGT. This CDR3 comprises 14 residues. DNA of the CDR3: TGTGCCAACAGTTCTTCCGGGACACGGGAGACCCAGTACTTC. Translated: CANSSSGTRETQYF.

The table lists this clonotype with many counts. The chain employs TRBV11-1 and TRBJ2-3; no clear D. Trimming took 6 bases from V and 2 from J, leaving 21 bases between them. The V gene's germline CDR1 is SGHAT and CDR2 FQDESV (reference sequence). The CDR3 sequence is 17 residues long. The CDR3 DNA is TGTGCCAGCAGAACCACGGTCGACCGCACTTACACAGATACGCAGTATTTT. Amino acid sequence: CASRTTVDRTYTDTQYF.

Of note for this clonotype: With a much larger clone just one base away, this may be a read error. The chain is built from TRBV11-2 and TRBJ1-2; D unresolved. V lost 2 bases and J 6 bases, leaving 7 bases between the germline ends. Germline V lookup: CDR1 SGHAT, CDR2 FQNNGV. This CDR3 is 12 amino acids long. The DNA for the CDR3 is TGTGCCAGCAGCTTATTGGCAGATGGCTACACCTTC. Its protein is CASSLLADGYTF.

This chain links TRBV4-1 with TRBJ2-7; the D gene is possibly TRBD2 (6 bases). This CDR3 is 15 amino acids long. Germline CDR1 MGHRA, CDR2 YSYEKL. Deletions cut 3 bases from V and 2 bases from J, with 14 bases between. CDR3 sequence: CASSHPGRGAYEQYF. As DNA, the CDR3 is TGCGCCAGCAGCCACCCGGGGCGGGGTGCCTACGAGCAGTACTTC.

This clonotype was detected ten times or more. The gene calls are TRBV11-2 and TRBJ2-7; 7 nucleotides line up with TRBD1. Germline CDR1 and CDR2: SGHAT and FQNNGV. V lost 8 bases to trimming and J lost 7 bases; unmatched junction nucleotides: 8. CDR3 length: 12 amino acids. The CDR3 is CASGAGGLEQYF. As DNA, the CDR3 is TGTGCCAGCGGAGCAGGGGGTCTGGAGCAGTACTTC.

This chain links TRBV12-3 or TRBV12-4 with TRBJ2-1; TRBD2 matches 10 bases. The CDR3 spans 14 residues. V dropped 4 bases and J dropped 3; count of bases not matched to a gene: 0. CDR3 in amino acids: CASSWTSGYNEQFF. In DNA form, the CDR3 reads TGTGCCAGCAGTTGGACTAGCGGCTACAATGAGCAGTTCTTC.

The chain couples TRBV6-5 to TRBJ2-7; 9 bases agree with TRBD1. The germline CDR1 and CDR2 sequences are MNHEY and SVGAGI. The CDR3 covers 14 residues. The CDR3 sequence: CAGSPSRDRVEQYF. CDR3 nucleotides: TGTGCTGGCAGTCCATCCCGGGACAGGGTGGAGCAGTACTTC.

As to this clonotype: Since a much larger clone is just one base distant, this may be a read error. The V call is TRBV29-1, the J call TRBJ2-7; a possible D gene is TRBD1 (6 bases). Trimming shortened V by 5 bases and J by 3 bases, and 14 bases separated the two germline ends. There are 13 residues in the CDR3. Germline CDR1 SQVTM, CDR2 ANQGSEA. The CDR3 DNA sequence: TGCAGCGTTACCCAGGGGCAGAGCTACGAGCAGTACTTC. It yields the protein CSVTQGQSYEQYF.